This paragraph covers one T cell receptor beta chain sequence. V was clipped by 6 bases and J by 5 bases, with 21 bases between them. The V gene's germline CDR1 is MNHEY and CDR2 SVGEGT. The CDR3 is 16 residues long. Data came from immunoSEQ multiplex PCR; TCRdb stores just in-frame clones and leaves some out. The repertoire consists of some 340,000 clones, with 85% occurring once and the leading ten covering 3.6%. The sample originates from a study of blood T cell repertoires in COVID-19. Sequencing was performed on peripheral blood. The chain is built from TRBV6-2 or TRBV6-3 and TRBJ2-3; a weak D match, TRBD1 (6 bases). This sequence was found in a woman aged 18-29 years with acute or convalescent COVID-19. The CDR3 DNA reads TGTGCCAGCAGCCCTGCTTCGGACAGAAGGGGAGATACGCAGTATTTT. The encoded protein is CASSPASDRRGDTQYF.